This T cell receptor beta chain was sequenced during a study of metastatic and nonmetastatic thyroid tumors (dated by TCRdb to about 2020). With regard to the full study: Repertoires were compared across peripheral blood and tumor or nodule tissue samples from malignant and benign thyroid patients.

Results the study describes overall, beyond this receptor: In both blood and tumor samples, malignant tumors were reported to have significantly higher TCR beta diversity than benign nodules.

Before undergoing thyroid surgery, none of the patients had been given any kind of treatment. Using T-cell receptor beta sequencing, the researchers looked back retrospectively at clinical samples from patients, gathered between about 2011 and 2019. Library preparation used PCR. The listed sequencing device is Illumina HiSeq 4000. High-throughput sequencing was used to profile the TCR beta-chain CDR3 region of each patient. On the authors' methods: CDR3 differences across clinicopathological groups were used to build a classifier for discriminating distant-metastatic papillary thyroid cancer patients. Repertoire diversity was assessed with the Shannon index, and tumor-blood repertoire similarity with the Morisita-Horn index. The public reads were reanalyzed by TCRdb: fastp trimming at Q25, MiXCR alignment, in-frame beta chains only. Here the V and J calls rest on TCRdb's processing, not on the authors' analysis. The sample table contains around 23,000 clones; only one count was recorded for more than 25% of them. The top ten hold around 16% of the sample.

This clone was recorded many times. This receptor's antigen is unknown. Nothing much larger sits one base from this clone, and base qualities are not available. Counted from cysteine to phenylalanine, this CDR3 has 13 amino acids. The entry retains the CDR3 DNA only, 39 bases that are in frame from base 1. V loses 2 bases of germline sequence and J loses 4 bases, and the interval between the two ends is 7 bases. CDR1 and CDR2 were assigned from the germline V gene as SGHDT and YYEEEE. The chain is assembled from TRBV5-6 and TRBJ2-1, with the identity of the D gene unclear. The sequencing sample was made of blood. The clonotype comes from a male donor with papillary thyroid cancer or a benign thyroid nodule (not recorded which). Some clones in this sample may be carry-over from other donors' samples. The CDR3 amino acid sequence is: CASSFSPYNEQFF. The nucleotide sequence is given as TGTGCCAGCAGCTTCTCCCCTTACAATGAGCAGTTCTTC.